Detailed here is one T cell receptor beta chain. The antigen remains unidentified. This sample was taken from a study of shared clonotypes between healthy human individuals. Overall study findings and caveats: It was only blood that was sampled, and tissue repertoires likely differ.

Germline CDR1 is MNHNS and CDR2 is SASEGT. Trimming shortened V by 1 base and J by 4 bases, and 14 bases separated the two germline ends. This CDR3 region has 15 residues. Profiled with immunoSEQ multiplex PCR; TCRdb holds only in-frame clones, not every one. The data hold some 1.4 million clones, with roughly 96% observed a single time. The sequenced sample consisted of naive CD4+ T cells sorted from blood. Stated subset: CD45RA+ positively selected. The clonotype comes from a man aged 25-45 years in good health. The chain has TRBV6-1 and TRBJ2-7; D call uncertain. CDR3 protein: CASSEVEVHWYEQYF. The CDR3, as DNA: TGTGCCAGCAGTGAAGTAGAAGTGCATTGGTACGAGCAGTACTTC.